This TCR beta chain derives from a study of T cells in Graves' hyperthyroidism and ophthalmopathy. Study-level findings and limits: Ophthalmopathy prediction by the model preceded onset by a median about 6.5 months. Through a model of 13 V-J features, ophthalmopathy was separated from stable hyperthyroidism.

What was amplified from RNA transcripts were TCR beta CDR3 regions. An initial round of RT-PCR targeting the TCR CDR3 relied on the HTBI primer set. TCRdb re-derived calls from the multiplex PCR reads in MiXCR, one entry per CDR3 protein. The table has 750,000 to 900,000 distinct CDR3 sequences, about two fifths seen once. The CDR3 is 13 residues long. Deletions cut 5 bases from V and 4 bases from J, with 11 bases between. The germline V gene encodes CDR1 SGHTA and CDR2 FQGNSA. On this clonotype: Antigen unknown. A clone one base away is much larger, so this may be a read error.

Graves' hyperthyroidism was deemed stable absent ophthalmopathy progression within 18 months. Using more than 7.5 ml of fresh peripheral blood, PBMCs were prepared. The chain carries TRBV7-2 and TRBJ1-1; D not certain. The sequenced material came from blood. The sequence derives from a man aged 18 to 30 with Graves' hyperthyroidism. CDR3 residues: CASSGVGSTEAFF. The CDR3 DNA sequence: TGTGCCAGCAGCGGGGTGGGGAGCACTGAAGCTTTCTTT.